This is a list of T cell receptor beta chains from one sample in a study of beta chain features in type 1 diabetes. The protocol was immunoSEQ multiplex PCR, while the TCRdb copy is restricted to in-frame clones and leaves out a portion. This sample has 30,000 or so clones; around 60% occur once, and the top ten carry about 2.4%. The sample consisted of Tregs from blood. All receptors derive from a woman aged 25 to 39 with type 1 diabetes. CDR3s include the opening cysteine and the closing phenylalanine or tryptophan.

V: TRBV6-6; J: TRBJ2-7; CDR3: CASSYSDSLLTYEQYF
V: TRBV19; J: TRBJ2-1; CDR3: CASSPAGALYNEQFF
V: TRBV10-3; J: TRBJ2-7; CDR3: CAIRSSVGGYEQYF
V: TRBV18; J: -; CDR3: CASSPVGAVAGDLIEQYF
V: TRBV29-1; J: TRBJ2-7; CDR3: CSVEAAYEQYF
V: TRBV5-1; J: TRBJ2-2; CDR3: CASSLGQNTGELFF
V: TRBV6-1; J: TRBJ1-1; CDR3: CASSVDTEAFF
V: TRBV5-1; J: TRBJ2-3; CDR3: CASRALAATDTQYF
V: TRBV30; J: TRBJ2-1; CDR3: CAWSVVGQGSYNEQFF
V: TRBV7-9; J: TRBJ1-1; CDR3: CASSLGQREAFF
V: TRBV5-1; J: TRBJ1-1; CDR3: CASSHGQSDGAFF
V: TRBV11-1; J: TRBJ2-1; CDR3: CASSILAGGINEQFF
V: TRBV6-6; J: TRBJ2-2; CDR3: CASRPTGGSLQWGLFF
V: TRBV19; J: TRBJ2-3; CDR3: CASTTGDSTDTQYF
V: TRBV4-1; J: TRBJ2-1; CDR3: CASSPPRGRANEQFF
V: TRBV5-1; J: TRBJ2-2; CDR3: CASSLMGQHTGELFF
V: TRBV7-2; J: TRBJ2-3; CDR3: CASSLGLSTDTQYF
V: TRBV5-1; J: TRBJ2-1; CDR3: CATRTSGYREQFF
V: TRBV5-1; J: TRBJ2-2; CDR3: CASSALAGRTGELFF
V: TRBV5-1; J: TRBJ1-4; CDR3: CASSPLTGATNEKLFF
V: TRBV28; J: TRBJ2-3; CDR3: CASRLPIAGSADTQYF
V: TRBV9; J: TRBJ1-3; CDR3: CASSAGTESGNTIYF
V: TRBV7-9; J: TRBJ1-1; CDR3: CASSLGQANTEAFF
V: TRBV30; J: TRBJ1-5; CDR3: CAWSGRTSNQPQHF
V: TRBV27; J: TRBJ1-6; CDR3: CASSYFRAQGYLHF
V: TRBV2; J: TRBJ2-7; CDR3: CASRRQSGDRTYEQYF
V: TRBV6-5; J: TRBJ2-1; CDR3: CASTPGTGTGQFF
V: TRBV10-3; J: TRBJ2-5; CDR3: CAIRQQREWETQYF
V: TRBV29-1; J: TRBJ2-5; CDR3: CSVKERDIGETQYF
V: TRBV28; J: TRBJ2-3; CDR3: CASNNGGTDTQYF